This TCR beta chain comes out of a study of graft-versus-host responses after intestinal transplantation (dated by TCRdb to the early 2020s). Regarding the complete study: The transplants that recipients received were multivisceral, liver-intestinal, or isolated intestinal. A cohort of about two dozen intestinal transplant recipients, including one retransplant, was enrolled, and 3 patients lacking pretransplant specimens were excluded. Graft-versus-host and host-versus-graft alloreactive T cell clones were tracked in the graft, circulation and bone marrow after intestinal transplantation using bulk TCR-beta CDR3 sequencing. Donor T cell macrochimerism was defined as a peak of at least 4% donor T cells among recipient peripheral blood mononuclear cells. Every recipient was given anti-thymocyte globulin induction, then maintenance tacrolimus and steroids for approximately 3 years. To identify alloreactive clones, pre-transplant mixed lymphocyte reaction products were sequenced and compared with unstimulated pre-transplant donor and recipient T cells. Instead of going to the commercial service, samples from a few later patients were sequenced in-house on an Illumina MiSeq and processed with MiXCR.

The CDR3 runs 14 amino acids, cysteine and phenylalanine included. Only the CDR3 part of the read is kept: 42 bases, read in frame from the first base. At the junction V is shortened by 0 bases and J by 2 bases, with 8 bases in between. CDR1 SGDLS and CDR2 YYNGEE are derived from the germline V gene. As concerns this clone: Its antigen is still unknown. No base quality values were provided; no much bigger clone lies one nucleotide off.

The sample's time point label, decoded: cells obtained before transplantation from donor or recipient. CD3+CD4+ and CD3+CD8+ populations were FACS-sorted from unstimulated pre-transplant donor and recipient cells taken from spleen or lymph nodes. The full study reports these points: Peak levels of circulating GvH clones were associated with declines in HvG clones early after transplant. The relatively low number and heterogeneity of intestinal transplant patients limited the conclusions. GvH clones were found in recipient bone marrow, and some of the GvH clones appeared earlier in ileal mucosa or blood, which is consistent with an intestinal mucosal origin. High GvH to HvG T cell clonal ratios were observed in the allografts of patients with donor T cell macrochimerism.

The library was prepared using the immunoSEQ multiplex PCR assay. In most patients, genomic DNA was isolated using the Qiagen DNeasy Blood and Tissue Kit and sent frozen to Adaptive Biotechnologies for TCR sequencing. High-throughput TCR-beta CDR3 sequencing of genomic DNA from most patients was performed by Adaptive Biotechnologies. For the original study's pipeline: TCR sequencing data were retrieved from Adaptive's ImmunoSEQ software for about 17 patients, whereas a few other patients were processed with MiXCR and VDJtools. CD4 versus CD8 sorting errors were corrected by removing sequences found in both subsets at a frequency ratio below 5:1. Because the origin of CDR3 nucleotide sequences shared between donor and recipient could not be assigned, those sequences were removed. Alloreactive clones required at least 2-fold expansion over unstimulated cells and minimum CFSE-low frequency of 0.002% (template counts) or 0.001% (read counts). Clones were considered mappable if detected in sequenced pre-transplant spleen, lymph node, or MLR CFSE-low populations of the donor or recipient. The cumulative frequency of alloreactive clones was calculated as a percentage of all sequences, weighted by copy number. TCRdb retrieved this table from immuneACCESS and kept in-frame rearrangements only. Not all clones are present; in checked studies, unresolved V genes account for under half, and no reason is known for the remainder. V, J and clone size are taken as reported in that table, and D and trimming were inferred from the DNA itself. The sample contains about 70,000 clones, about 94% of them found a single time. The ten largest clones capture roughly 0.53% of the sample.

The chain uses TRBV9 and TRBJ1-1, with the D gene call left open. Sample: unstimulated CD8+ T cells sorted from spleen or lymph node cells, taken before intestinal transplant. This clonotype was obtained from a human donor who received an intestinal transplant. The bases are TGTGCCAGCAGCGTAGCTTACGGTAACACTGAAGCTTTCTTT. Translated, this is CASSVAYGNTEAFF.